This T cell receptor (beta chain) was retrieved from a study of blood T cell repertoires in COVID-19. Study-wide background: Both acute and convalescent COVID-19 samples were obtained from the United States, Italy and Spain. PBMCs, B-cell-depleted T cells, or T cells provided the cDNA or gDNA that made up the material.

V was pared by 5 bases and J by 7 bases, with 11 bases of the junction left unmatched. This CDR3 has 15 amino acids. Germline values: CDR1 LNHDA, CDR2 SQIVND (reference sequence). This clone was seen just once. Original handling: Amplification of reference gene primers provided the estimated nucleated cell counts. Sequencing used immunoSEQ multiplex PCR; TCRdb keeps in-frame clones, though not all of them. Clone size and V and J calls were adopted from that table, with D and trimming inferred from the DNA. The sample comprises about 170,000 clones, around 88% of which are singletons, and approximately 18% rests with the top ten.

This chain joins TRBV19 and TRBJ1-5; TRBD1 matches at 7 bases. The TCR sequence derives from a woman aged 70-85 years who had recovered from COVID-19. The specimen was peripheral blood. The CDR3 sequence is CASSPATGNRQPQHF. CDR3 in DNA: TGTGCCAGTAGTCCGGCGACAGGGAATAGGCAGCCCCAGCATTTT.